This T cell receptor (beta chain) was profiled in a study of blood T cell repertoires in COVID-19. Study-wide background: Some COVID-19 samples were acute and others convalescent; all came from the United States, Italy and Spain. PBMCs, B-cell-depleted T cells, or T cells provided the cDNA or gDNA that made up the material.

As originally analysed: Reference gene primer amplification gave nucleated cell count estimates. Some clones are missing from TCRdb's copy, which holds only in-frame ones; the method was immunoSEQ multiplex PCR. For V, J and clone size, that table is used; D and trimming come from the DNA. The table has roughly 140,000 clones, around 81% seen once. Looked up from germline, CDR1 is DFQATT and CDR2 is SNEGSKA (reference sequence). The germline V and J ends were trimmed by 3 bases and 1 base, with 12 bases remaining between them. There are 15 residues in the CDR3. The source of this sequence is a human donor in a cohort sampled during active COVID-19. Input material: peripheral blood. The chain couples TRBV20-1 to TRBJ1-4; D might be TRBD1 (6 bases). The CDR3 loop is CSASKTGRTNEKLFF. CDR3 DNA sequence: TGCAGTGCTAGTAAAACAGGGAGAACTAATGAAAAACTGTTTTTT.